This T cell receptor beta chain was retrieved from a study of kidney transplant recipient with SARS-CoV-2 infection. There are 15 residues in the CDR3. Per germline, CDR1 MNHEY and CDR2 SVGAGI. Trimming left V 6 bases short and J 0 bases short, with 14 bases between. MiXCR was run by TCRdb on the reads, yielding one entry per CDR3 protein. The sample has roughly 250,000 distinct CDR3 sequences, under 35% seen once; the top ten hold less than 8.5%. The starting material was a blood sample, obtained at baseline and between days 110 and 120 from a kidney transplant recipient. V usage is TRBV6-5 and J usage is TRBJ1-2, with D perhaps matching TRBD1 (6 bases). The TCR was taken from a male patient between 25 and 40 years old who had COVID-19 and was a kidney transplant recipient. Some T cells may arise from the graft donor. The CDR3 here is CASSPGQNANYGYTF. The CDR3 nucleotides are TGTGCCAGCAGCCCCGGACAGAACGCTAACTATGGCTACACCTTC.